This TCR beta chain was retrieved from a study of CD8+CD57+ T cells in acquired aplastic anemia. CD8+CD57+ cell expansion had been shown by flow cytometry in patients chosen for sequencing. This clonotype was observed a single time. Its antigen is unknown. Study outcomes and limitations: Patients shared some 30 CD8+ CDR3 sequences with controls.

Germline CDR1 reads LNHNV; CDR2 reads YYDKDF (reference sequence). J lost 8 bases, V lost 5 bases, and 5 bases had no gene match. This CDR3 has 14 amino acids. Genomic DNA templated the TCR beta VDJ and CDR3 profiling. TCRdb recomputed calls from the reads with MiXCR, one row per CDR3 protein. The sample has 130,000 or so distinct CDR3 sequences; under 65% are singletons. V gene TRBV15 combines with J gene TRBJ2-1; 11 nucleotides align to TRBD1. The TCR comes from a human donor with aplastic anemia. Input material: sorted CD4+, CD8+, or CD8+CD57+ T cells (not recorded which) from PBMCs. The CDR3: CATSPRDRGYEQFF. The CDR3 DNA sequence: TGTGCCACCAGCCCCCGGGACAGGGGGTATGAGCAGTTCTTC.